This TCR beta chain was sequenced in a study of technical replicates of blood from a handful of donors. J was trimmed by 7 bases and V by 1 base; bases with no gene match: 12. The CDR3 extends over 17 amino acids. CDR1 is SGHTA and CDR2 is FQGTGA in the germline V gene. The protocol was immunoSEQ multiplex PCR, while the TCRdb copy is restricted to in-frame clones and leaves out a portion. The repertoire consists of around 71,000 clones, with around 90% occurring once and the leading ten covering 0.41%. This clonotype originated in a human donor in good health. The sequenced sample was T cells isolated from PBMCs. The V and J genes are TRBV7-3 and TRBJ2-1; TRBD2 agrees at 8 bases. The CDR3 here is CASSLRGLAGLLNEQFF. The CDR3 region has the DNA TGTGCCAGCAGCTTAAGAGGGCTAGCGGGCCTTCTGAATGAGCAGTTCTTC.